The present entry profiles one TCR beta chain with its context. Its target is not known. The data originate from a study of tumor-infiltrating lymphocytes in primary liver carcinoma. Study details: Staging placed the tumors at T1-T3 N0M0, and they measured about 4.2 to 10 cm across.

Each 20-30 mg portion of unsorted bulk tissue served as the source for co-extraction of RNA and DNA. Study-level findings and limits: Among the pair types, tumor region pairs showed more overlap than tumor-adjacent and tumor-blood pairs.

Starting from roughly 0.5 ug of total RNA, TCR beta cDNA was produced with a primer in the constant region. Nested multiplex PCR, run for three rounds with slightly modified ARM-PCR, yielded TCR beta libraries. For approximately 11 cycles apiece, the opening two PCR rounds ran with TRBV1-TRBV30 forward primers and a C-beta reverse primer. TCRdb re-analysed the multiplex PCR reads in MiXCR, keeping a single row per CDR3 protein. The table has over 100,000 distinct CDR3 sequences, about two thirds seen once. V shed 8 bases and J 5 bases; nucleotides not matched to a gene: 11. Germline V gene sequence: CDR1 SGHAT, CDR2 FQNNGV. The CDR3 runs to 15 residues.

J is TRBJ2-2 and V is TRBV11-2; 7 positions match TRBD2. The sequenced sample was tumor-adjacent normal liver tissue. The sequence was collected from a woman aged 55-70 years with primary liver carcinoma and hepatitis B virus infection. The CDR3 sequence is CASGRRASGTGELFF. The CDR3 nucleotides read TGTGCCAGCGGCCGCAGGGCTAGCGGAACCGGGGAGCTGTTTTTT.